This T cell receptor (beta chain) is from a study of human T cells and chemical hapten exposure. Study-wide context: Patch tests applied 0.01% DPC to the upper back, read at 6 days.

This clonotype has more than one count but fewer than ten. Its cognate antigen is unknown. This sample's time point: patch test 3, about 24 weeks after DPC sensitization. Stated treatment: therapeutic diphenylcyclopropenone sensitization with weekly scalp DPC. Overall study results and limits: The donor cohort had alopecia, so its immune response may not match that of healthy people.

TCRdb re-called the RACE reads through MiXCR, storing one row per CDR3 protein. There are 190,000 or so distinct CDR3 sequences in the sample; about 25% occur only once, and 2% to 3% lies in the top ten. CDR1 is DFQATT, CDR2 SNEGSKA, per germline (reference sequence). This CDR3 has 14 amino acids. The ends lost 3 bases at V and 5 bases at J; junction bases unmatched: 5. The source was whole blood, collected in connection with sensitization to the hapten diphenylcyclopropenone (DPC). The V gene is TRBV20-1, the J gene TRBJ2-5, with TRBD1 matching 11 bases. This receptor was identified in a woman aged 35 to 49 with alopecia areata. Some clones in this sample may be carry-over from other donors' samples. CDR3: CSASGQGAVETQYF. DNA of the CDR3: TGCAGTGCTAGCGGACAGGGGGCGGTGGAGACCCAGTACTTC.